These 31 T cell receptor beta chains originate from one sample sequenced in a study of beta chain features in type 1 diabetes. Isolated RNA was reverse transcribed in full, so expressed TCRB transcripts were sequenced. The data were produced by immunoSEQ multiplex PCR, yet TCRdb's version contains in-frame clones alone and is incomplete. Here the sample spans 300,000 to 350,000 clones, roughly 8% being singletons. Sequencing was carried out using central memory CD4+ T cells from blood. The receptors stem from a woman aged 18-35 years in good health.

The CDR3 bases are TGTGCCAGCAGCTTTTATACCAAATCCTACGAGCAGTACTTC. Translation gives CASSFYTKSYEQYF. The chain recombines TRBV7-2 with TRBJ2-7; D gene unclear. Germline values: CDR1 SGHTA, CDR2 FQGNSA. The CDR3 loop spans 14 amino acids. V lost 3 bases and J 1 base, leaving 10 bases between the germline ends.

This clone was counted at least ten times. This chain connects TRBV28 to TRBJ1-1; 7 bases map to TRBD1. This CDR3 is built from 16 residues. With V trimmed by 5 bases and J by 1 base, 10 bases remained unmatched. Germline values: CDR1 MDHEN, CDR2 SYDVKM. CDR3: CASSAQQGSRNTEAFF. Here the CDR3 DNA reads TGTGCCAGCAGTGCTCAACAGGGGTCGAGGAACACTGAAGCTTTCTTT.

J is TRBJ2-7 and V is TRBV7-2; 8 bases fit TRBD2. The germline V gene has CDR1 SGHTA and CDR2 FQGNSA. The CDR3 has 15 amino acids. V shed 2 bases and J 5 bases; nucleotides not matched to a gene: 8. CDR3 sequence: CASSLPGTRVHEQYF. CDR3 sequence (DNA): TGTGCCAGCAGCTTACCTGGGACTAGGGTCCACGAGCAGTACTTC.

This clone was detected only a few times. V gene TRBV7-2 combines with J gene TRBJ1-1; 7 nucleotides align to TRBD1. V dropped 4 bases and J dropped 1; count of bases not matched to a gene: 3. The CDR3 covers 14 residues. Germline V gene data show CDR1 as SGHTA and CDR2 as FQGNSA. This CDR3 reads CASSSDRANTEAFF. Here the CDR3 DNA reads TGTGCCAGCAGCTCCGACAGGGCGAACACTGAAGCTTTCTTT.

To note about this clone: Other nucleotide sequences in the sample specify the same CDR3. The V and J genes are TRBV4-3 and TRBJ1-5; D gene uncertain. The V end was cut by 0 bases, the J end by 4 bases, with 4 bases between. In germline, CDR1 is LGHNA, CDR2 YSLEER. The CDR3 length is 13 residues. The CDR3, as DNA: TGCGCCAGCAGCCAAGATCGTAATCAGCCCCAGCATTTT. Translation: CASSQDRNQPQHF.

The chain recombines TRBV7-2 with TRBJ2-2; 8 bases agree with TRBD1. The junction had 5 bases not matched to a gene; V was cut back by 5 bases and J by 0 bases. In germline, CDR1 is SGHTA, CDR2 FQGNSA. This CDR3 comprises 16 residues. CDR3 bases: TGTGCCAGCAGCCCGCGACAGGGGTCGAACACCGGGGAGCTGTTTTTT. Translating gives CASSPRQGSNTGELFF.

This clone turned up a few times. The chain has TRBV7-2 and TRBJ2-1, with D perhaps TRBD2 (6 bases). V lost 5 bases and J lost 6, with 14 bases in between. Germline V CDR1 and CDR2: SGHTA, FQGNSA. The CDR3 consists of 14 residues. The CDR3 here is CASSRWRGRNEQFF. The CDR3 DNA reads TGTGCCAGCAGCCGCTGGAGGGGCCGCAATGAGCAGTTCTTC. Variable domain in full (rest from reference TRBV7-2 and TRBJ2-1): GAGVSQSPSNKVTEKGKDVELRCDPISGHTALYWYRQSLGQGLEFLIYFQGNSAPDKSGLPSDRFSAERTGGSVSTLTIQRTQQEDSAVYLCASSRWRGRNEQFFGPGTRLTVL.

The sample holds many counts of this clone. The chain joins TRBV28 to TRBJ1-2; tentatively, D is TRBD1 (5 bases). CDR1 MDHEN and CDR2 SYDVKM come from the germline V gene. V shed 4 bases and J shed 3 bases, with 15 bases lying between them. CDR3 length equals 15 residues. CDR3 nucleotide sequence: TGTGCCAGCAGTTCGTCCGGGGACGGCGACTATGGCTACACCTTC. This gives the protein CASSSSGDGDYGYTF.

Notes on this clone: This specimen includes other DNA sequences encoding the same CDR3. In DNA, the CDR3 is TGTGCCAGCAGCTTAGGGCCTTCCTACGAGCAGTACTTC. Its translation: CASSLGPSYEQYF. V gene TRBV7-2 combines with J gene TRBJ2-7; no reliable D call. The CDR3 is made up of 13 amino acids. Per the germline V gene, CDR1 is SGHTA and CDR2 is FQGNSA. V dropped 1 base and J dropped 1 base, with 5 bases sitting between them.

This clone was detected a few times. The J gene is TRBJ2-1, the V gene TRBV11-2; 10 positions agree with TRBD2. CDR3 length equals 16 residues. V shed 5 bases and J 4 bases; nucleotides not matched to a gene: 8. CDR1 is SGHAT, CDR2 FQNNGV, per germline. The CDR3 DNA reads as TGTGCCAGCAGCCCTCGGCTAGCGGGAGTTTACAATGAGCAGTTCTTC. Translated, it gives CASSPRLAGVYNEQFF. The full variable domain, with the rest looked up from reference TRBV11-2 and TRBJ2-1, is EAGVAQSPRYKIIEKRQSVAFWCNPISGHATLYWYQQILGQGPKLLIQFQNNGVVDDSQLPKDRFSAERLKGVDSTLKIQPAKLEDSAVYLCASSPRLAGVYNEQFFGPGTRLTVL.

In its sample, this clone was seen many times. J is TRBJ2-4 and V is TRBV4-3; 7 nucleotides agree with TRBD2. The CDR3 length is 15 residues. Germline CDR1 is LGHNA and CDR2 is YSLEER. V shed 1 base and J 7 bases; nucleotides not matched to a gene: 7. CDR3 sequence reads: CASSQGGTGRNIQYF. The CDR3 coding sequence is TGCGCCAGCAGCCAAGGGGGGACCGGGAGGAACATTCAGTACTTC.

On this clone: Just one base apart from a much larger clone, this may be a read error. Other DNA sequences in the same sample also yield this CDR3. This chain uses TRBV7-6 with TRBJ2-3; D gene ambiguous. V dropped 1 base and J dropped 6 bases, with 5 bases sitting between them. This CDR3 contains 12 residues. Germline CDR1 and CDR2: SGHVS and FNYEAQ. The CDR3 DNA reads TGTGCCAGCAGCTTAGTGGCGGATACGCAGTATTTT. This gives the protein CASSLVADTQYF.

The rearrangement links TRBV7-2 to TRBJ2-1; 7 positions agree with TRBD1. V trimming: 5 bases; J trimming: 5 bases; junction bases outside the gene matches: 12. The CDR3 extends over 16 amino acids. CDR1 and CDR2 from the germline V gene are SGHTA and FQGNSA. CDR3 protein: CASSPTRDSYNNEQFF. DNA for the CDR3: TGTGCCAGCAGCCCGACGAGGGACAGCTACAACAATGAGCAGTTCTTC. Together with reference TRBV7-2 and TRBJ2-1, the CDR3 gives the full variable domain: GAGVSQSPSNKVTEKGKDVELRCDPISGHTALYWYRQSLGQGLEFLIYFQGNSAPDKSGLPSDRFSAERTGGSVSTLTIQRTQQEDSAVYLCASSPTRDSYNNEQFFGPGTRLTVL.

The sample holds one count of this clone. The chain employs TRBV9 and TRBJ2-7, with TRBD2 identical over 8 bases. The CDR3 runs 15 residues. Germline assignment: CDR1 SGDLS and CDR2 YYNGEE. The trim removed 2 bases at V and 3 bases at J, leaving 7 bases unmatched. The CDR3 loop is CASSVRGLAGYEQYF. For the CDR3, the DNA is TGTGCCAGCAGCGTCCGTGGACTAGCTGGCTACGAGCAGTACTTC.

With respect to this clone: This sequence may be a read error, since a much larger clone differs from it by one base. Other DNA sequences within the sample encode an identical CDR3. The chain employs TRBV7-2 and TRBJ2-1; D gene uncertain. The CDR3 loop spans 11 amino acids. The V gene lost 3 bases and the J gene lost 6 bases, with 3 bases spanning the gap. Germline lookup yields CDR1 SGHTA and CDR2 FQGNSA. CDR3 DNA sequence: TGTGCCAGCAGCTTGGTCAATGAGCAGTTCTTC. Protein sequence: CASSLVNEQFF.

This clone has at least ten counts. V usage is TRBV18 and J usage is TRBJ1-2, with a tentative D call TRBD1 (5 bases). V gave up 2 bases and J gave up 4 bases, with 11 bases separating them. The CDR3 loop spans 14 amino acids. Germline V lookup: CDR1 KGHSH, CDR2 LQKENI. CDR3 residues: CASSPGAGTYGYTF. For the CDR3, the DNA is TGTGCCAGCTCACCAGGGGCGGGGACCTATGGCTACACCTTC.

The CDR3 region has the DNA TGTGCCAGCAGTGGTCCCAGGGGGCATACTAATGAAAAACTGTTTTTT. It codes for CASSGPRGHTNEKLFF. This chain uses TRBV25-1 with TRBJ1-4; 8 bases agree with TRBD1. After removal of 4 bases from V and 2 bases from J, the junction contained 6 bases not matched to a gene. The germline V gene encodes CDR1 MGHDK and CDR2 SYGVNS. The CDR3 consists of 16 residues.

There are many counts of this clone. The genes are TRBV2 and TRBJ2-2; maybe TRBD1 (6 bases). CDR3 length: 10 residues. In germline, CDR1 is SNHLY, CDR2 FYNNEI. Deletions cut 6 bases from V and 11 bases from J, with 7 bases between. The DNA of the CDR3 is TGTGCCAGCAGGACAGGAGAGCTGTTTTTT. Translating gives CASRTGELFF.

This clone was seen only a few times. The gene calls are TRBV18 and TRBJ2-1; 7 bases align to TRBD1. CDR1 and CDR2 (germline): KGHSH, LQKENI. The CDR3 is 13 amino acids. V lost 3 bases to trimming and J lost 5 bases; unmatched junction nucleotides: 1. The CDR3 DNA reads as TGTGCCAGCTCACCGACAGGGAACAATGAGCAGTTCTTC. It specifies CASSPTGNNEQFF.

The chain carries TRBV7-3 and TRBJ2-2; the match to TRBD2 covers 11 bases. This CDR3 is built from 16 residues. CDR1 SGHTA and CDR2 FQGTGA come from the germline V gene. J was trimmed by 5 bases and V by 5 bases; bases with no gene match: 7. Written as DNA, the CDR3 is TGTGCCAGCAGCCGCATAGCGGGAGGGATTACCGGGGAGCTGTTTTTT. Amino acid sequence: CASSRIAGGITGELFF.

CDR3 nucleotides: TGCGCCAGCACAAAAGGGACTTTGAACACTGAAGCTTTCTTT. Protein product: CASTKGTLNTEAFF. The chain carries TRBV5-1 and TRBJ1-1, with a possible D match to TRBD1 (5 bases). The CDR3 runs to 14 residues. Trimming took 6 bases from V and 0 from J, leaving 12 bases between them. The germline CDR1 and CDR2 sequences are SGHRS and YFSETQ.

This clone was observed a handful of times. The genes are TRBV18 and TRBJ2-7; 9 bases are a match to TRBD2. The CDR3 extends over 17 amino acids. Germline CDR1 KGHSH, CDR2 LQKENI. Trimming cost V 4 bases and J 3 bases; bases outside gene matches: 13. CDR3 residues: CASSLSGLAVGIYEQYF. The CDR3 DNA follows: TGTGCCAGCTCACTTTCGGGACTAGCCGTTGGGATCTACGAGCAGTACTTC.

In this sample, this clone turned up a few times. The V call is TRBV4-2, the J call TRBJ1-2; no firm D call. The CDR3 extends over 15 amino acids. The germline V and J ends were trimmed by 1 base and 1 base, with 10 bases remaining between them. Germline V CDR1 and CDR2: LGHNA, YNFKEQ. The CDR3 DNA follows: TGTGCCAGCAGCCAAGGAGGGCCGGGTAACTATGGCTACACCTTC. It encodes CASSQGGPGNYGYTF.

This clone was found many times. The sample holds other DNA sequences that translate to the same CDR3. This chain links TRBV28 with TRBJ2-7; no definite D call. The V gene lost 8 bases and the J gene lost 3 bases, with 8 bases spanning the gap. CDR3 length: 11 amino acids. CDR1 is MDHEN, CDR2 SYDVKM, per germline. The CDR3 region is CASRSYYEQYF. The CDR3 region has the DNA TGTGCCAGCCGGTCTTACTACGAGCAGTACTTC.

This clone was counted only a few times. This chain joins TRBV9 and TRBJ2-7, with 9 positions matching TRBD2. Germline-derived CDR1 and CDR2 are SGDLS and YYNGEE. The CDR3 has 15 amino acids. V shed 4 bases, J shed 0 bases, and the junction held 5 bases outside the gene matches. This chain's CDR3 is CASSFGLANSYEQYF. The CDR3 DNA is TGTGCCAGCAGCTTCGGACTAGCGAACTCCTACGAGCAGTACTTC.

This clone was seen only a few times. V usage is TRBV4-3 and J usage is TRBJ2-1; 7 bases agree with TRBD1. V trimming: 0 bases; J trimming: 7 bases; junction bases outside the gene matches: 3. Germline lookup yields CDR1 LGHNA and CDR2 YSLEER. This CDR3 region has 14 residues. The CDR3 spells CASSQDPGGNEQFF. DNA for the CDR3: TGCGCCAGCAGCCAAGATCCAGGGGGTAATGAGCAGTTCTTC.

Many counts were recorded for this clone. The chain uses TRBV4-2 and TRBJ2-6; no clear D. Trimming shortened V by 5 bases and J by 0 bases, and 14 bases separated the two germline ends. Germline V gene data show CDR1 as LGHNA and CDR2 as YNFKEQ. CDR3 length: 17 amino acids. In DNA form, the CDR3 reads TGTGCCAGCAGCGACCCTACAGCGAACTCTGGGGCCAACGTCCTGACTTTC. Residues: CASSDPTANSGANVLTF.

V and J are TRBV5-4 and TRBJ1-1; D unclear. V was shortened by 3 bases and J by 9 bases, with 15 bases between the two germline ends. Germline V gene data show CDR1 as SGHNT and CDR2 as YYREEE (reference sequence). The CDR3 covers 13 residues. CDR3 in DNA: TGTGCCAGCAGCTCGATGGAGGGTCCCAAAGCTTTCTTT. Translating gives CASSSMEGPKAFF.

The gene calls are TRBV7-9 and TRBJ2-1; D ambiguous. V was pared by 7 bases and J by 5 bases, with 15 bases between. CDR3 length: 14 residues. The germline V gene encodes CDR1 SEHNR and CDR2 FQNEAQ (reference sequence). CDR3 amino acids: CASIQGLDHNEQFF. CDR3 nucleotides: TGTGCCAGCATCCAAGGGCTGGATCACAATGAGCAGTTCTTC.

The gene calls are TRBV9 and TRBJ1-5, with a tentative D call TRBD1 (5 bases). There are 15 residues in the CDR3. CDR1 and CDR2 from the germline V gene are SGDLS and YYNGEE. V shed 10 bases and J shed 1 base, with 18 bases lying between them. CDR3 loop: CAPKANRDSNQPQHF. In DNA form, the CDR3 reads TGTGCCCCCAAGGCCAACCGGGACAGCAATCAGCCCCAGCATTTT.

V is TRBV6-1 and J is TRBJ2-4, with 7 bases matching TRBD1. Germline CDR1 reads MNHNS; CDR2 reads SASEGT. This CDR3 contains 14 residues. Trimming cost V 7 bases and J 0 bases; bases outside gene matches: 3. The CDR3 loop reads CASIRGPAKNIQYF. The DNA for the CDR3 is TGTGCCAGCATAAGGGGGCCAGCCAAAAACATTCAGTACTTC.